The subject of this entry is one T cell receptor beta chain. The antigen is undetermined. The germline CDR1 and CDR2 sequences are SQVTM and ANQGSEA. Trimming took 3 bases from V and 2 from J; bases not matched to a gene: 0. CDR3 length: 12 residues. This sample is drawn from a study of cytomegalovirus exposure and HLA in healthy donors. Looking at the study overall: A subsequent analysis reported that the 110 or so validation repertoires were produced on the same platform that had also been used for the 666 first-cohort repertoires. Study findings and constraints: Many donors carried some public TCRs, although rarity characterized most TCR sequences. The tendency of first-cohort TCR clusters to co-occur in the 100 to 150 validation repertoires was identified by a subsequent analysis.

Sequenced by immunoSEQ multiplex PCR; TCRdb stores in-frame clones only, minus some. The sample contains about 280,000 clones, around 89% of which appear only once. This TCR derives from a young woman in good health and CMV-seronegative. The chain combines TRBV29-1 with TRBJ1-2, with 7 nucleotides matching TRBD1. The material sequenced was PBMCs. The CDR3 DNA is TGCAGCGTTGAGGACAGGAACTATGGCTACACCTTC. Amino acid sequence: CSVEDRNYGYTF.